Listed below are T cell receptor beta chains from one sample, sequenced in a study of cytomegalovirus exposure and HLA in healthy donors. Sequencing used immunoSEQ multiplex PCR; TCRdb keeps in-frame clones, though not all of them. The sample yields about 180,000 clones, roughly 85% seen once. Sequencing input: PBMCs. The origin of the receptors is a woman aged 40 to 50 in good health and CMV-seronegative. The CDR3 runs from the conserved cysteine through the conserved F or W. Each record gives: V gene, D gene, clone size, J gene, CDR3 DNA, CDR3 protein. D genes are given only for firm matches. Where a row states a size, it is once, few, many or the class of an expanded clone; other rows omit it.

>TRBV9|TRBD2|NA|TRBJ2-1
TGTGCCAGCAGCCCCCGCCTAGCGGGATACAATGAGCAGTTCTTC
CASSPRLAGYNEQFF
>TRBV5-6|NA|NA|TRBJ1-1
TGTGCCAGCAGCTTGGGAGGGGGGGGAACTGAAGCTTTCTTT
CASSLGGGGTEAFF
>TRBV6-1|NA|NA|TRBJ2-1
TGTGCCAGCAGTGCGCTATCCCGGGGGAATGACAATGAGCAGTTCTTC
CASSALSRGNDNEQFF
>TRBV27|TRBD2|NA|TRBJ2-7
TGTGCCAGCAGTTTCCTCTCTCCTAGCGGGAGGGCCTACGAGCAGTACTTC
CASSFLSPSGRAYEQYF
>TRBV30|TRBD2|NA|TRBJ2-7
TGTGCCTGGAGTTCCAGACTAGCAGGCGAGCAGTACTTC
CAWSSRLAGEQYF
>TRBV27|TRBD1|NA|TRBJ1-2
TGTGCCAGCAGTCCGGACAGGGCACTCTATGGCTACACCTTC
CASSPDRALYGYTF
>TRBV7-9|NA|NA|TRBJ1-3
TGTGCCAGCAGCTCGGACTTCGGGCGGAACACCATATATTTT
CASSSDFGRNTIYF
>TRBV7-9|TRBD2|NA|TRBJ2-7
TGTGCCAGCAGCTCCATCCAGCGGGGGTTAGACGAGCAGTACTTC
CASSSIQRGLDEQYF
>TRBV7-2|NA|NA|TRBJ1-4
TGTGCCAGCAGCTATACACCCTCTAGGGAAAAACTGTTTTTT
CASSYTPSREKLFF
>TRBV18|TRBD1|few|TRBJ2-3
TGTGCCAGCTCCCAGGGACAGGGGGCGGATACGCAGTATTTT
CASSQGQGADTQYF
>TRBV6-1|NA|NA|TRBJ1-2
TGTGCCAGCAGTGAAGGGGCGGGCTACACCTTC
CASSEGAGYTF
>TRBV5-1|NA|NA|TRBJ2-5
TGCGCCAGCAGGAGGGAATGGGAGACCCAGTACTTC
CASRREWETQYF
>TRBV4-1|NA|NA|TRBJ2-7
TGCGCCAGCAGCCAAGGGGGAGGCGGGATAACCTACGAGCAGTACTTC
CASSQGGGGITYEQYF
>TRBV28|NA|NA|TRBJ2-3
TGTGCCAGCAAAGTGTTAGCGGAGGAGGCTACTGATACGCAGTATTTT
CASKVLAEEATDTQYF
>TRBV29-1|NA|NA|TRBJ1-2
TGCAGCGTTGATAGCCTCTATGGCTACACCTTC
CSVDSLYGYTF
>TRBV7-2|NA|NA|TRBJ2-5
TGTGCCAGCAGCTCCTCCGGGTCCCAAGAGACCCAGTACTTC
CASSSSGSQETQYF
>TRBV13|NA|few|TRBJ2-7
TGTGCCAGCAGCCCGAGACCGGGAGCCGAGCAGTACTTC
CASSPRPGAEQYF
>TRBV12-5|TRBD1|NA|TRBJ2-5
TGTGCTAGTGGTTCAGGGGGTGGGTCAGAGACCCAGTACTTC
CASGSGGGSETQYF
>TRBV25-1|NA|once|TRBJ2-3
TGTGCCAGCAGTGCCCGGGAGAGAGGGACAGATACGCAGTATTTT
CASSARERGTDTQYF
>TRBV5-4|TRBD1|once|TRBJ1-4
TGTGCCAGCAGCCTCCGACAGGGGACAACTAATGAAAAACTGTTTTTT
CASSLRQGTTNEKLFF